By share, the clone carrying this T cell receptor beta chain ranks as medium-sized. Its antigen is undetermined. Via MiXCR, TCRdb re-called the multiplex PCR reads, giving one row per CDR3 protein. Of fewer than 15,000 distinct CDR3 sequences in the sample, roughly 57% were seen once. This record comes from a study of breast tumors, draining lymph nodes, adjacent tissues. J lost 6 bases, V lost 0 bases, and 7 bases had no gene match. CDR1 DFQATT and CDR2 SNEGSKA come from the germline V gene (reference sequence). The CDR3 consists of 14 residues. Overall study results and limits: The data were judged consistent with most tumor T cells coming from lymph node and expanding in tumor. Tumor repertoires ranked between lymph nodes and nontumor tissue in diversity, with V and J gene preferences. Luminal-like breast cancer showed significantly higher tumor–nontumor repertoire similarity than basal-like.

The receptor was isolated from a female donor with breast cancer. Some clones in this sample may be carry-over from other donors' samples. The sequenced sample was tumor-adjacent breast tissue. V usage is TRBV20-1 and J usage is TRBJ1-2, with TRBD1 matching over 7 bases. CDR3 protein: CSARDQDRRDGYTF. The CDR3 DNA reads TGCAGTGCTAGAGATCAGGACAGGCGGGATGGCTACACCTTC.